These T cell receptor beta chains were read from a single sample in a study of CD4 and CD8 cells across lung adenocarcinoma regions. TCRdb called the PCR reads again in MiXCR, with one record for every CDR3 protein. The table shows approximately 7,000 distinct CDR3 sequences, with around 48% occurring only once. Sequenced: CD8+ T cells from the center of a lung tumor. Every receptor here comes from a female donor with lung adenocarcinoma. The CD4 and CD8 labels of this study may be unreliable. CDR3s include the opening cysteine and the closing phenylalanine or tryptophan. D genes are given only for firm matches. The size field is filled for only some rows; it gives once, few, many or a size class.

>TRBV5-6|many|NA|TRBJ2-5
CASSHTQGHDQYF
TGTGCCAGCAGCCACACACAGGGCCATGACCAGTACTTC
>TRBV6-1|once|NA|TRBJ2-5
CASRAQTGMGRLETQYF
TGTGCCAGCAGGGCCCAAACAGGGATGGGGAGGCTAGAGACCCAGTACTTC
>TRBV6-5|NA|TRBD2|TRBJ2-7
CASRYSGGSATDTQYF
TGTGCCAGCCGCTACTCGGGGGGGTCTGCCACAGATACGCAGTACTTC
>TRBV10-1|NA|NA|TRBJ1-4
CASSGQGKEKLFF
TGCGCCAGCAGTGGACAAGGGAAGGAAAAACTGTTTTTT
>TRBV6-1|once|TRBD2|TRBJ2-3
CASRISGRGADIQYF
TGTGCCAGCAGAATCAGCGGGAGGGGGGCAGATATTCAGTATTTT
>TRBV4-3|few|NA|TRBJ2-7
CASSGSLSYEQYF
TGCGCCAGCAGCGGGAGTCTCTCCTACGAGCAGTACTTC
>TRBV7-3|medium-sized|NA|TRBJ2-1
CASSEGQSGNEQFF
TGTGCCAGCAGTGAGGGCCAAAGCGGCAATGAGCAGTTCTTC
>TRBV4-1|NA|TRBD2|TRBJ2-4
CASSQQTSVGKDTQYF
TGCGCCAGCAGCCAGCAGACTAGCGTGGGCAAAGATACGCAGTACTTC
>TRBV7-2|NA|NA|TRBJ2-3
CAGTGGGGQETQYF
TGTGCGGGCACCGGGGGCGGTGGCCAAGAGACCCAGTATTTC
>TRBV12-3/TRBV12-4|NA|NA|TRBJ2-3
CASRKAEGLSTDTQYF
TGTGCCAGCAGAAAAGCGGAGGGACTGAGCACAGATACGCAGTATTTT
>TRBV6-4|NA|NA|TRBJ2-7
CASSDAGTETQYF
TGTGCCAGCAGTGACGCGGGCACAGAGACGCAGTACTTC
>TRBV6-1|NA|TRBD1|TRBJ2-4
CASHTDRGLKDIQYF
TGTGCCAGCCATACGGACAGGGGGCTAAAAGATATTCAGTACTTC
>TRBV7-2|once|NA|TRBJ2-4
CASSLATGIGAQKIQYF
TGTGCCAGCAGCTTAGCGACCGGTATAGGGGCCCAAAAGATTCAGTACTTC
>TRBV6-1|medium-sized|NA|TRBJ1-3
CASRRGSGNTIYF
TGTGCCTCCCGAAGGGGCTCTGGAAACACCATATATTTT
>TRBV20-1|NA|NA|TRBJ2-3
CSARDSSRAAGDTQYF
TGCAGTGCTAGAGATAGTAGTCGAGCAGCAGGCGATACGCAGTATTTT
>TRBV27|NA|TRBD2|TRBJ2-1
CASSARSGRATHEQFF
TGTGCCAGCAGTGCTCGGTCGGGGAGGGCTACCCACGAGCAGTTCTTC
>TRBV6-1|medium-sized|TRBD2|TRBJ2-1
CASKDSGGFYNEQFF
TGTGCCAGCAAGGATAGCGGGGGGTTCTACAATGAGCAGTTCTTC
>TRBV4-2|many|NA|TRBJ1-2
CASSPSGPGRGGYTF
TGTGCCAGCAGTCCCAGTGGTCCCGGGCGGGGTGGCTACACCTTC
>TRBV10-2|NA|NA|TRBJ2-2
CASSGERATNTGELFF
TGCGCCAGCAGTGGGGAGCGGGCAACGAACACCGGGGAGCTGTTTTTT
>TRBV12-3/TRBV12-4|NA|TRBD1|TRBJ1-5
CASGGTGGDQPQHF
TGTGCCAGCGGAGGAACAGGGGGCGATCAGCCCCAGCATTTT
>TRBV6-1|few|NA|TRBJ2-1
CASSDLTSDYNEQFF
TGTGCCAGCAGTGACTTAACCTCGGACTACAATGAGCAGTTCTTC
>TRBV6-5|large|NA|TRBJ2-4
CASRPSGTAKNIQYF
TGTGCCAGCAGACCCTCCGGGACAGCCAAAAACATTCAGTACTTC
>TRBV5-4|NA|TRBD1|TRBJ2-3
CASSPRLVPQGDTQYF
TGTGCCAGCAGCCCCAGGCTCGTTCCACAGGGGGATACGCAGTATTTT
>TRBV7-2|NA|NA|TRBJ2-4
CPSTYVGATDMQYF
TGCCCCAGCACCTATGTGGGAGCCACAGACATGCAGTATTTC
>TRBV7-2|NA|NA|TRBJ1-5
CASSPLVDQPQHF
TGTGCCAGCAGCCCCTTAGTGGATCAGCCCCAGCATTTT
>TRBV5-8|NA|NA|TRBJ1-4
CASSFPPGASGNEKLFF
TGTGCCAGCAGCTTCCCCCCGGGGGCGTCGGGTAATGAAAAACTGTTTTTT
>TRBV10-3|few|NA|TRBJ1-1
CATTPGQRTEAFF
TGTGCCACCACACCGGGACAAAGGACTGAAGCTTTCTTT
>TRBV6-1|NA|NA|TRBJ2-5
CASSGEAAGGGPETQYF
TGTGCCAGCAGCGGGGAGGCAGCGGGCGGCGGCCCAGAGACCCAGTATTTC
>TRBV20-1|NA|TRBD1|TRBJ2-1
CSARPGTGGDEQFF
TGCAGTGCAAGACCCGGGACAGGGGGTGATGAGCAGTTCTTC
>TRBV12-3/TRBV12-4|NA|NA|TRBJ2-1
CASSFRGGTGANVLNF
TGTGCCAGCAGTTTTAGGGGCGGGACTGGGGCCAACGTGCTGAACTTC
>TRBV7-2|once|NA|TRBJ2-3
CASSVGREVETQYF
TGTGCGAGCAGCGTAGGACGTGAGGTAGAGACGCAGTATTTT
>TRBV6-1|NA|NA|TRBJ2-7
CARGLGGRDQDTQYF
TGTGCCAGGGGGCTCGGGGGCCGTGACCAAGATACGCAGTACTTC
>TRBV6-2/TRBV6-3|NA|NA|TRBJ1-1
CASSYTMNTEAFF
TGTGCCAGCAGTTACACAATGAACACTGAAGCTTTCTTT
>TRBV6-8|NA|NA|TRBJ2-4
CASGLRAIDIQYF
TGTGCCAGCGGGCTGCGAGCCATAGATATTCAGTATTTC
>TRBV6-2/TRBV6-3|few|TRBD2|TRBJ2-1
CASSYLLSGGPGNEQFF
TGTGCCAGCAGTTACCTTTTGTCGGGAGGGCCAGGTAATGAGCAGTTCTTC
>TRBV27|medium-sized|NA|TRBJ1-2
CASSPGTSPNYGYTF
TGTGCCAGTTCACCAGGGACCTCTCCTAACTATGGCTACACCTTC
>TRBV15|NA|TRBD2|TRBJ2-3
CATSRGGTSGRAADTQYF
TGTGCCACCAGCAGAGGCGGGACTAGCGGGAGGGCCGCAGATACGCAGTATTTT
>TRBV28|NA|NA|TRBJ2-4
CASSSRRDIKNIQYF
TGTGCCAGCAGTTCCCGGAGGGACATCAAAAACATTCAGTACTTC
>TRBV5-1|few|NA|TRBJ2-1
CASSLQTGYNEQFF
TGCGCCAGCAGCTTGCAGACAGGCTACAATGAGCAGTTCTTC
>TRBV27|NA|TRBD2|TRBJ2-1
CASSLPSGGELFF
TGTGCCAGCAGTCTACCGTCGGGGGGTGAGCTGTTTTTC
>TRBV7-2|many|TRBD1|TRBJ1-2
CASSLFGTGGGYGYTF
TGTGCCAGCAGCTTATTTGGGACAGGGGGCGGCTATGGCTACACCTTC
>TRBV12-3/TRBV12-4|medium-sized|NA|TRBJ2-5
CASSLAQETQYF
TGTGCCAGCAGTTTAGCGCAAGAGACCCAGTACTTC
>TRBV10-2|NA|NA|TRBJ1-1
CASSDPVGTEAFF
TGCGCCAGCAGTGACCCTGTGGGGACTGAAGCTTTCTTT
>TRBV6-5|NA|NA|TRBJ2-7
CASSYSGVPAYEQYF
TGTGCCAGCAGTTACTCAGGGGTTCCTGCCTACGAGCAGTACTTC
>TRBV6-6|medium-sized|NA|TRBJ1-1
CASSNPRRIPLDTEAFF
TGTGCCAGCAGTAACCCCCGGCGGATTCCCTTAGACACTGAAGCTTTCTTT
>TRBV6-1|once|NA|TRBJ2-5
CAGGSGAGEPETQYF
TGTGCCGGGGGGTCGGGGGCCGGGGAACCAGAGACGCAGTACTTC
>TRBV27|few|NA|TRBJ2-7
CASSIRRGHEQYF
TGTGCCAGCAGCATTAGGAGGGGCCACGAGCAGTACTTC
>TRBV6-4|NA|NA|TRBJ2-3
CASRDSAGPSKDTQYF
TGTGCCAGCAGGGACTCCGCCGGGCCTAGCAAAGATACCCAGTATTTT
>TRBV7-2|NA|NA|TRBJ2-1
CASSLVLLALSSYNEQFF
TGTGCCAGCAGCTTAGTTCTGCTAGCCCTGAGCTCCTACAATGAGCAGTTCTTC
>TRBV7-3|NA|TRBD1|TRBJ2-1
CASSRSTGGSYNEQFF
TGTGCCAGCAGCCGTTCGACAGGGGGGTCCTACAATGAGCAGTTCTTC
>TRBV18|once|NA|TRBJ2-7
CASSTGNYEQYF
TGTGCCAGCTCAACAGGGAACTACGAGCAGTACTTC
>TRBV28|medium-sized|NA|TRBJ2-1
CASSDLEGASYNEQFF
TGTGCCAGCAGTGACCTCGAAGGAGCCTCCTACAATGAGCAGTTCTTC
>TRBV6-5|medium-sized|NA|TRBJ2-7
CASSSGGDYEQYF
TGTGCCAGCAGTTCCGGAGGAGACTACGAGCAGTACTTC
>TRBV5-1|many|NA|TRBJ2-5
CASSSTAYETQYF
TGCGCCAGCAGTTCAACGGCGTATGAGACCCAGTACTTC
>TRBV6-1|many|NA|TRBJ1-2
CASSAIPHEGGYTF
TGTGCCAGCAGTGCCATTCCCCACGAGGGGGGCTACACCTTC
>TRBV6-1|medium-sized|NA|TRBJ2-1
CASSPLGEVSYEQFF
TGTGCCAGCAGTCCCCTGGGGGAGGTATCCTACGAGCAGTTCTTC
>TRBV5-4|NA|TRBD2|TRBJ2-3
CASSLALSTSGRGSTDTQYF
TGTGCCAGCAGCTTGGCCCTGTCGACTAGCGGGAGGGGGAGCACAGATACGCAGTATTTT